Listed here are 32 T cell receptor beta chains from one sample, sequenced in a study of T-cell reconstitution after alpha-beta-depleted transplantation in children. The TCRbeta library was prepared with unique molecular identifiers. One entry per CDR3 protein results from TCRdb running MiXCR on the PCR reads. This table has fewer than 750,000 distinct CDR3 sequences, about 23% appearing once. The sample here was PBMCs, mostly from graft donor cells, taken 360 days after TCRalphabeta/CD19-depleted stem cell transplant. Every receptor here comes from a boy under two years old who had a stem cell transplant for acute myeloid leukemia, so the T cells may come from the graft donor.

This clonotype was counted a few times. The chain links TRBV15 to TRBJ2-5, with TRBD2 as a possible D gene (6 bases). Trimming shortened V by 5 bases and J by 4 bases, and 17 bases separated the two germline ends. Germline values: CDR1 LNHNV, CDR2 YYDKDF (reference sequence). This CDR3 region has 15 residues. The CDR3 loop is CATSERSVGGETQYF. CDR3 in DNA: TGTGCCACCAGCGAGAGGTCGGTGGGAGGAGAGACCCAGTACTTC.

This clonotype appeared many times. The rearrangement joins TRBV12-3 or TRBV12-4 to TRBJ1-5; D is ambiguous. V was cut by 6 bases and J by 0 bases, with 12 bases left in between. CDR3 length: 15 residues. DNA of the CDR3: TGTGCCAGCAGCCCCGCAGCGTATAGCAATCAGCCCCAGCATTTT. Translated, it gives CASSPAAYSNQPQHF.

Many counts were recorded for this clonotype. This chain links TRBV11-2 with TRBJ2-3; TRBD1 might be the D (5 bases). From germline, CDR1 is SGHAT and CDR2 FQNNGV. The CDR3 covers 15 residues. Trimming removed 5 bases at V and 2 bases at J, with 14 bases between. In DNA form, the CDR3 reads TGTGCCAGCAGCCACCTACAGGAGCACACAGATACGCAGTATTTT. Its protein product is CASSHLQEHTDTQYF.

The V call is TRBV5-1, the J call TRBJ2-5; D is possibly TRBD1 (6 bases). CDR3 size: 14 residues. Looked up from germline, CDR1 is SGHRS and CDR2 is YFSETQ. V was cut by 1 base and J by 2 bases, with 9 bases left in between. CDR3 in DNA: TGCGCCAGCAGCTTGAGGACAGCACAAGAGACCCAGTACTTC. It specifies CASSLRTAQETQYF.

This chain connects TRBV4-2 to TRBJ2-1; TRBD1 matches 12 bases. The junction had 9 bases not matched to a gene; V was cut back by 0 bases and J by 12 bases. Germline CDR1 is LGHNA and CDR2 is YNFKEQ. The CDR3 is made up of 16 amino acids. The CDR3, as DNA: TGTGCCAGCAGCCAAGATGCGGGACAGGGGGCTCTGGGGCAGTTCTTC. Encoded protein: CASSQDAGQGALGQFF.

CDR3 in amino acids: CASSQDRDRADEKLFF. The CDR3 DNA sequence: TGCGCCAGCAGCCAAGATCGTGACAGGGCGGATGAAAAACTGTTTTTT. The chain recombines TRBV4-3 with TRBJ1-4; 7 nucleotides line up with TRBD1. Germline V gene data show CDR1 as LGHNA and CDR2 as YSLEER. This CDR3 is 16 amino acids long. Germline trimming cut 0 bases from V and 6 bases from J; bases unmatched to any gene: 7.

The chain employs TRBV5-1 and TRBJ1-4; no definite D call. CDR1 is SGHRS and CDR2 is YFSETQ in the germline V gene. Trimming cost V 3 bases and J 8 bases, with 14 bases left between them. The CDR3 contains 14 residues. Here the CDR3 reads CASSSSPPQEKLFF. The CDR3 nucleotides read TGCGCCAGCAGCTCGAGCCCGCCTCAAGAAAAACTGTTTTTT.

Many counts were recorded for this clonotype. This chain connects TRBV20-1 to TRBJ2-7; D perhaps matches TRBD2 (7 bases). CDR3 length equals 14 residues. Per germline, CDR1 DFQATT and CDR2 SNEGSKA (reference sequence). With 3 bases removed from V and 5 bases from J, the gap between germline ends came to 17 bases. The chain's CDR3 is CSARPPRGADEQYV. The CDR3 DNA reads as TGCAGTGCTAGGCCCCCCCGGGGGGCGGACGAGCAGTACGTC.

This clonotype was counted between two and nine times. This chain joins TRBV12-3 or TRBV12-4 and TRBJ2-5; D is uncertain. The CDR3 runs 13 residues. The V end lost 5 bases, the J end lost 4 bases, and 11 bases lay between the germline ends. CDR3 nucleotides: TGTGCCAGCAGTCAGGCGATGGTAGAGACCCAGTACTTC. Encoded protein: CASSQAMVETQYF.

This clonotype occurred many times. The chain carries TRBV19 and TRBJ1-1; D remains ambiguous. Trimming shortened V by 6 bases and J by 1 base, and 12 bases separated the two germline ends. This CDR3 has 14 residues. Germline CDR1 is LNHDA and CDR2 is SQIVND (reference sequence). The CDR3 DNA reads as TGTGCCAGTAGCTTTTACGAAGAGAACACTGAAGCTTTCTTT. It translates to CASSFYEENTEAFF.

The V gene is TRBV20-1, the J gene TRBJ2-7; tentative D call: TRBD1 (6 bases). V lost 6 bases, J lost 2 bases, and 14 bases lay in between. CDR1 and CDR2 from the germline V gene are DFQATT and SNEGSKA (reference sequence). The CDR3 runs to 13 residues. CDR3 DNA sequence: TGCAGTGCCGACAGGAGACAAACCTACGAGCAGTACTTC. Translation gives CSADRRQTYEQYF.

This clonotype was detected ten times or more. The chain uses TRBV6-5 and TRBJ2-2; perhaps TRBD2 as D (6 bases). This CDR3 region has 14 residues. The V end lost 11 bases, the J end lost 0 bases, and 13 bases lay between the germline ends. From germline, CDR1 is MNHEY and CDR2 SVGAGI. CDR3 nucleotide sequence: TGTGCCTGCTCGCGGGGATCGAACACCGGGGAGCTGTTTTTT. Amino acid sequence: CACSRGSNTGELFF.

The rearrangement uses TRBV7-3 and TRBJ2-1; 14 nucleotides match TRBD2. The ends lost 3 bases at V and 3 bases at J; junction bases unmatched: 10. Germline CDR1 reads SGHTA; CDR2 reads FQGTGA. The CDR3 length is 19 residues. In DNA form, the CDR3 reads TGTGCCAGCAGCTTCCCGGTGACTAGCGGGGGGGCCAACTACAATGAGCAGTTCTTC. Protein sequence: CASSFPVTSGGANYNEQFF.

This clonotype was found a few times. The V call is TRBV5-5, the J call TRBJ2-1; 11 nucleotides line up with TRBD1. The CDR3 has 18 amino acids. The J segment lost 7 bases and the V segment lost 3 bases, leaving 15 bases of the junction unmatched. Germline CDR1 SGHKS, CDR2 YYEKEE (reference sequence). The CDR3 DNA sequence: TGTGCCAGCAGCTCCTCTTACCCGGACAGGGGGCGTACAAATGAGCAGTTCTTC. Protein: CASSSSYPDRGRTNEQFF.

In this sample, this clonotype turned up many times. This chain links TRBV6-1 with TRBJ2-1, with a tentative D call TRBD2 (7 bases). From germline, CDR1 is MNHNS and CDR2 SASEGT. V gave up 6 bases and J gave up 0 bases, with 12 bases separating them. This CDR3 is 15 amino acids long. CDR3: CASRDGGASYNEQFF. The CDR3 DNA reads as TGTGCCAGCAGGGATGGGGGGGCCTCCTACAATGAGCAGTTCTTC.

The CDR3 coding sequence is TGTGCCAGCAGCTGGTGGGAAAGGGCCACAGATACGCAGTATTTT. Its translation: CASSWWERATDTQYF. This chain uses TRBV5-6 with TRBJ2-3; unclear D gene. The ends were cut back, 3 bases at V and 2 bases at J, with 13 bases in the middle. The CDR3 runs to 15 residues. Germline V gene lookup returns CDR1 SGHDT and CDR2 YYEEEE.

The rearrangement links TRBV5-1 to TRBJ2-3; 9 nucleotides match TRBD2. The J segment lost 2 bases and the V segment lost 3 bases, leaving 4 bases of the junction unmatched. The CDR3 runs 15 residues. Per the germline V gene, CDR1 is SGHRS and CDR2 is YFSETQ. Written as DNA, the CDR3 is TGCGCCAGCAGCTGGAGCGGGGGGACCACAGATACGCAGTATTTT. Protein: CASSWSGGTTDTQYF. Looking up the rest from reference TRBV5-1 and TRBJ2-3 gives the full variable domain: KAGVTQTPRYLIKTRGQQVTLSCSPISGHRSVSWYQQTPGQGLQFLFEYFSETQRNKGNFPGRFSGRQFSNSRSEMNVSTLELGDSALYLCASSWSGGTTDTQYFGPGTRLTVL.

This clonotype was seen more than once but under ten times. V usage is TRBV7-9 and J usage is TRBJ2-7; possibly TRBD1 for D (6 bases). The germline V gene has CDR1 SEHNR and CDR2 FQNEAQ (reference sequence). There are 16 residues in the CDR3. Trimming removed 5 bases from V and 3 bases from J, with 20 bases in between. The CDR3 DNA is TGTGCCAGCAGCCCCAACCGTTCTTACAGGGACTACGAGCAGTACTTC. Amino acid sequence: CASSPNRSYRDYEQYF.

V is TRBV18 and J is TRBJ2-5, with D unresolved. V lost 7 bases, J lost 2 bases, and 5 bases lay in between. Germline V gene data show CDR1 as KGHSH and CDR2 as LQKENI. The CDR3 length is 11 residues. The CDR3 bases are TGTGCCAGCTTCGATCAAGAGACCCAGTACTTC. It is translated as CASFDQETQYF.

CDR3 loop: CASSDGPVISHLNTEAFF. CDR3 in DNA: TGTGCCAGCAGTGATGGACCGGTGATTTCTCACTTGAACACTGAAGCTTTCTTT. The rearrangement uses TRBV6-1 and TRBJ1-1; no firm D call. Germline V gene lookup returns CDR1 MNHNS and CDR2 SASEGT. V was shortened by 3 bases and J by 0 bases, with 20 bases between the two germline ends. This CDR3 spans 18 amino acids.

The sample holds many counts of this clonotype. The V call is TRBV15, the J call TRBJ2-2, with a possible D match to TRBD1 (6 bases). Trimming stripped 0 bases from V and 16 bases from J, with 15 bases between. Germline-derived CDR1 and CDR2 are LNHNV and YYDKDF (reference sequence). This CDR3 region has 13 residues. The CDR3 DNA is TGTGCCACCAGCAGAGATGATGGAGAGGGGGAGTTTTTT. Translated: CATSRDDGEGEFF.

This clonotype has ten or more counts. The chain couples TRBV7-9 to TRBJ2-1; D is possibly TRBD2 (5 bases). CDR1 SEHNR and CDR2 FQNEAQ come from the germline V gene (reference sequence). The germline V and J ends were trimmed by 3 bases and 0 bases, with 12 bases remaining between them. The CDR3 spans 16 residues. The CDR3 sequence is CASSFLTGSSYNEQFF. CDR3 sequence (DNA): TGTGCCAGCAGCTTCCTCACTGGGAGCTCCTACAATGAGCAGTTCTTC.

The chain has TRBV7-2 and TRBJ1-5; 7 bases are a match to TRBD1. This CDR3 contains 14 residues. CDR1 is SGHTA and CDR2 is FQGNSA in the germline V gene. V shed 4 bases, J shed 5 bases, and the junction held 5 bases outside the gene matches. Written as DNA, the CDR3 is TGTGCCAGCAGCTCCCGAGGGGGCGATCAGCCCCAGCATTTT. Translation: CASSSRGGDQPQHF.

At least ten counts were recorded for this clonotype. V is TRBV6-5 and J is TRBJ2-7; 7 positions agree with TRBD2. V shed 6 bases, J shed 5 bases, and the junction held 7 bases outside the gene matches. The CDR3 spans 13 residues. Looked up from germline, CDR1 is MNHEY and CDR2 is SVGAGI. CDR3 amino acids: CASSPGLRNEQYF. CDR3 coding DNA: TGTGCCAGCAGCCCGGGACTAAGGAACGAGCAGTACTTC.

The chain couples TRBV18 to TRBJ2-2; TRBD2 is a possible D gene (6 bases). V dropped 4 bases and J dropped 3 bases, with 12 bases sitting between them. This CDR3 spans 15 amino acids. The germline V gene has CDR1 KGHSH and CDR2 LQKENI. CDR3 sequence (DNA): TGTGCCAGCTCACGCCAGGGACTTTACACCGGGGAGCTGTTTTTT. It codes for CASSRQGLYTGELFF.

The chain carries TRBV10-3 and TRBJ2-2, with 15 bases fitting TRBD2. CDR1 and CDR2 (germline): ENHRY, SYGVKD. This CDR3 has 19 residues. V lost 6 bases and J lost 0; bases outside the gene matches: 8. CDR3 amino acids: CAISTGLAGGLPNTGELFF. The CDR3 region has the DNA TGTGCCATCAGCACGGGACTAGCGGGGGGCCTCCCGAACACCGGGGAGCTGTTTTTT.

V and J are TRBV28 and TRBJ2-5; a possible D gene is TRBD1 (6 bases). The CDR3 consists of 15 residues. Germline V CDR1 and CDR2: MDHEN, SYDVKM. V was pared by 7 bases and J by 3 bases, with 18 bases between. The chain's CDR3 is CASIRTAEDKETQYF. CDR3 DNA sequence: TGTGCCAGCATCAGGACAGCCGAAGACAAAGAGACCCAGTACTTC.

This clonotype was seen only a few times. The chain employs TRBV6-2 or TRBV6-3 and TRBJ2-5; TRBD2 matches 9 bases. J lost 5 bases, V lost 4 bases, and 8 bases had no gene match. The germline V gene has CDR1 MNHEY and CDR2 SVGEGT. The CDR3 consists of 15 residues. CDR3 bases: TGTGCCAGCAGTTCCCAGCGGGGGGCAAGGGAGACCCAGTACTTC. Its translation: CASSSQRGARETQYF.

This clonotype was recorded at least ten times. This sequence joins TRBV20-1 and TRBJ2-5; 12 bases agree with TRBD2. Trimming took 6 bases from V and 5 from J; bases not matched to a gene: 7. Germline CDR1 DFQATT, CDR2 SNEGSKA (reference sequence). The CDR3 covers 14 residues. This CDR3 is CSAPRLAGDETQYF. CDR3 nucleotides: TGCAGTGCCCCTCGACTAGCGGGGGATGAGACCCAGTACTTC.

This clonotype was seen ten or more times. The DNA of the CDR3 is TGTGCCATCAGTGAAAGGGGCGAAGAGACCCAGTACTTC. This gives the protein CAISERGEETQYF. This sequence joins TRBV10-3 and TRBJ2-5, with a weak D call TRBD1 (5 bases). Germline-derived CDR1 and CDR2 are ENHRY and SYGVKD. Trimming pared 3 bases from V and 3 bases from J, leaving 8 bases between. The CDR3 covers 13 residues.

The CDR3 spells CASSLVASGDEQFF. CDR3 coding DNA: TGTGCCAGCAGCTTGGTGGCTAGCGGAGATGAGCAGTTCTTC. J is TRBJ2-1 and V is TRBV5-5; 7 bases map to TRBD2. The CDR3 is 14 amino acids. The germline V gene encodes CDR1 SGHKS and CDR2 YYEKEE (reference sequence). J lost 8 bases, V lost 0 bases, and 5 bases had no gene match.

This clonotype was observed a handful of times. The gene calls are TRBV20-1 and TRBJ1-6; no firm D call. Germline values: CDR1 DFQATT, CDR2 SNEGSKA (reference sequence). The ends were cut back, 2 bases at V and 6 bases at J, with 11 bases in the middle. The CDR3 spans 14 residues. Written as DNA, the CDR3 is TGCAGTGCTAGAAATTCGACGGTTAATTCACCCCTCCACTTT. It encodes CSARNSTVNSPLHF.